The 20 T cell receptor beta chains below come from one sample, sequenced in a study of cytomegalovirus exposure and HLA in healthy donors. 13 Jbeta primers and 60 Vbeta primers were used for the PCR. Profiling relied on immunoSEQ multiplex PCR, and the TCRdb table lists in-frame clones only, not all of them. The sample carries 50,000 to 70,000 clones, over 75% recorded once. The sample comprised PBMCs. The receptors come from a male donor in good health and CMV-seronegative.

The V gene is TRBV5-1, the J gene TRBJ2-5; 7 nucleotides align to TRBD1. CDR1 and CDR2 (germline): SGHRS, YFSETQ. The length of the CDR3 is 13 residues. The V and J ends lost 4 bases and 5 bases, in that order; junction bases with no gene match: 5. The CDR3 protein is CASSLQGRETQYF. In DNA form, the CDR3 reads TGCGCCAGCAGCCTACAGGGGCGGGAGACCCAGTACTTC. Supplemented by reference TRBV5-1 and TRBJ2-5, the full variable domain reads KAGVTQTPRYLIKTRGQQVTLSCSPISGHRSVSWYQQTPGQGLQFLFEYFSETQRNKGNFPGRFSGRQFSNSRSEMNVSTLELGDSALYLCASSLQGRETQYFGPGTRLLVL.

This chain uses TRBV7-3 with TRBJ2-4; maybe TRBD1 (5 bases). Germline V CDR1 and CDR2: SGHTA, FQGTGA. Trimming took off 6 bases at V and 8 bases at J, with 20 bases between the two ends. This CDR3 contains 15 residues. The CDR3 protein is CASSLGFTGVDIQYF. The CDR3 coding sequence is TGTGCCAGCAGTTTAGGGTTCACAGGCGTTGACATTCAGTACTTC.

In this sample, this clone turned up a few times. This chain's CDR3 is CASSPRGREEAFF. The CDR3 DNA sequence: TGTGCCAGCAGCCCTAGGGGCAGGGAAGAAGCTTTCTTT. The V call is TRBV7-9, the J call TRBJ1-1; D possibly corresponds to TRBD1 (5 bases). Trimming took 5 bases from V and 8 from J, leaving 15 bases between them. Germline-derived CDR1 and CDR2 are SEHNR and FQNEAQ (reference sequence). The length of the CDR3 is 13 residues.

The CDR3 here is CASTGISSYNEQFF. The CDR3 DNA sequence: TGTGCCAGCACCGGGATCAGCTCCTACAATGAGCAGTTCTTC. The V call is TRBV7-9, the J call TRBJ2-1; tentative D call: TRBD2 (5 bases). CDR1 SEHNR and CDR2 FQNEAQ come from the germline V gene (reference sequence). V was clipped by 7 bases and J by 0 bases, with 10 bases between them. The CDR3 consists of 14 residues.

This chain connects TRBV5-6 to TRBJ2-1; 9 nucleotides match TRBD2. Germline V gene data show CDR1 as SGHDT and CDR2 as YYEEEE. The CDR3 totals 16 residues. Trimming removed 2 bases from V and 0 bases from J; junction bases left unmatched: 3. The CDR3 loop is CASSLTAGGSYNEQFF. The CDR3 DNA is TGTGCCAGCAGCTTAACAGCGGGGGGCTCCTACAATGAGCAGTTCTTC.

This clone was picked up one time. In DNA, the CDR3 is TGCGCCAGCAGCTTTGCCATAACTAGCGGGGGTGACAATGAGCAGTTCTTC. Its protein product is CASSFAITSGGDNEQFF. This chain links TRBV5-1 with TRBJ2-1; the match to TRBD2 covers 11 bases. The germline V gene encodes CDR1 SGHRS and CDR2 YFSETQ. Trimming took 2 bases from V and 5 from J; bases not matched to a gene: 9. The CDR3 has 17 residues.

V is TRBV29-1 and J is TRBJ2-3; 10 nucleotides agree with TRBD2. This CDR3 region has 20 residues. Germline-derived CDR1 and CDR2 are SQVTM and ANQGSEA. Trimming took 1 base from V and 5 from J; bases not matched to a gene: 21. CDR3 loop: CSVEGGWKRGGRHRQDTQYF. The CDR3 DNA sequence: TGCAGCGTTGAAGGTGGTTGGAAGCGGGGGGGCCGTCACCGTCAAGATACGCAGTATTTT.

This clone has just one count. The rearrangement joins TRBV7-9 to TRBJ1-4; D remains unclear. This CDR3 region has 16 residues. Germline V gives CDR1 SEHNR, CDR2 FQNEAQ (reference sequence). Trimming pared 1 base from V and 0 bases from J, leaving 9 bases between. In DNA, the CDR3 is TGTGCCAGCAGCTTAGGGGTGGGCGCAACTAATGAAAAACTGTTTTTT. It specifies CASSLGVGATNEKLFF.

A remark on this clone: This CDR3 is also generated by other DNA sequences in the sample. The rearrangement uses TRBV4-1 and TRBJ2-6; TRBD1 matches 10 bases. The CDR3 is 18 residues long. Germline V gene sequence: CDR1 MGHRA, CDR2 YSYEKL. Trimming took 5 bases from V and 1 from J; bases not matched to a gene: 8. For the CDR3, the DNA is TGCGCCAGCAGCGCGGGGACAGGGGATGTGTCTGGGGCCAACGTCCTGACTTTC. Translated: CASSAGTGDVSGANVLTF.

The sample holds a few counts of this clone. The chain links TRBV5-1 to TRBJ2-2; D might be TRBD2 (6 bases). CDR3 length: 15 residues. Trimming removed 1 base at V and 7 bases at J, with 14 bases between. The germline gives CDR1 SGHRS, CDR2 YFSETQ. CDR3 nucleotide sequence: TGCGCCAGCAGCTTGTTTTCCGGTAGCGGCGGGGAGCTGTTTTTT. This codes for CASSLFSGSGGELFF.

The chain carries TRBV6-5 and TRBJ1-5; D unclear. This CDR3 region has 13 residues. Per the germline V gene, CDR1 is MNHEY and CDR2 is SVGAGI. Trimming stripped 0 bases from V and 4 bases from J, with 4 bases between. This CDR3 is CASSYSPNQPQHF. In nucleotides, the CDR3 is TGTGCCAGCAGTTACTCCCCTAATCAGCCCCAGCATTTT.

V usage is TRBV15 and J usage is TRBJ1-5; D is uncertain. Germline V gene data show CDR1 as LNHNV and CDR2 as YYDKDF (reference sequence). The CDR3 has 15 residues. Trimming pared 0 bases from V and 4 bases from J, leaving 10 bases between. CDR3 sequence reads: CATSRDVRSNQPQHF. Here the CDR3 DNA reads TGTGCCACCAGCAGAGATGTGAGGTCAAATCAGCCCCAGCATTTT.

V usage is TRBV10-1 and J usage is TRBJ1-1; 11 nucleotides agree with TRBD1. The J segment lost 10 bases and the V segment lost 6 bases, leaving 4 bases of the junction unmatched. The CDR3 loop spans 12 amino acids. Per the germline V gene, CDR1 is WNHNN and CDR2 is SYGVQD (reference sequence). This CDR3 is CASRDRGRGAFF. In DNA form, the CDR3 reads TGCGCCAGCAGGGACAGGGGGCGCGGAGCTTTCTTT.

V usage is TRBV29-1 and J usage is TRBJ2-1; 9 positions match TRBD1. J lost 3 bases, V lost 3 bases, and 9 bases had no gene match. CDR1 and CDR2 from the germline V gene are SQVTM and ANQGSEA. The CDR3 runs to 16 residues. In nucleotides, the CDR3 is TGCAGCGTTGACGGTTCGGGGACAGGGATCTACAATGAGCAGTTCTTC. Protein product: CSVDGSGTGIYNEQFF.

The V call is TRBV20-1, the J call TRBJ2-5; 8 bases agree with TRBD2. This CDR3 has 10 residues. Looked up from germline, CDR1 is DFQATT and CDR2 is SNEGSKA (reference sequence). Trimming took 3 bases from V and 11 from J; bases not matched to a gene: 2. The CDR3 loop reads CSASGGEQYF. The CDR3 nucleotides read TGCAGTGCTAGCGGGGGGGAGCAGTACTTC.

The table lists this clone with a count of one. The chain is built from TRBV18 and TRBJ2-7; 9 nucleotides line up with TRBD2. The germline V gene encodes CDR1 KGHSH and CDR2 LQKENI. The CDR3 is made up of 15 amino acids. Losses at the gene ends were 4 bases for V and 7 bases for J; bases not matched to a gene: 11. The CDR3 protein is CASSRSGGYQDEQYF. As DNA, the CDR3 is TGTGCCAGCTCACGGAGCGGGGGGTACCAAGATGAGCAGTACTTC.

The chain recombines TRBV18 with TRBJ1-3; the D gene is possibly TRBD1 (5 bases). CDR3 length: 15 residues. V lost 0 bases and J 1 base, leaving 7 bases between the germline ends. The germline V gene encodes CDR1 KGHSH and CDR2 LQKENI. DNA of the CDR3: TGTGCCAGCTCACCACCTCCAGGGTCTGGAAACACCATATATTTT. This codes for CASSPPPGSGNTIYF.

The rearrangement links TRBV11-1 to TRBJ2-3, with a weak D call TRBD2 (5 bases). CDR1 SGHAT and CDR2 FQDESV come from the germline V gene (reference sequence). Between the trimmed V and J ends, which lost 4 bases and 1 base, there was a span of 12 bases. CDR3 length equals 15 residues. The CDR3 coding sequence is TGTGCCAGCAGCTCTATCGCGGGTGGCACAGATACGCAGTATTTT. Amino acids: CASSSIAGGTDTQYF.

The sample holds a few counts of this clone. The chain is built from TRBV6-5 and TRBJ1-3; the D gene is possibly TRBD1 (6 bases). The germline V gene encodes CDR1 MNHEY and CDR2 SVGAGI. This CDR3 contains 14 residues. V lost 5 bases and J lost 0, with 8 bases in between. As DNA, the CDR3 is TGTGCCAGCAGTGGACAGCACTCTGGAAACACCATATATTTT. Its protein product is CASSGQHSGNTIYF.

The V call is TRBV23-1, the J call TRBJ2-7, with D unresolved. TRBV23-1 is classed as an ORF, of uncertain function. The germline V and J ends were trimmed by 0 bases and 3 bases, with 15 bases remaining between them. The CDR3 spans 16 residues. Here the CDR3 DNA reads TGCGCCAGCAGTCAATCGACTTTGCCATCCATCTACGAGCAGTACTTC. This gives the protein CASSQSTLPSIYEQYF.